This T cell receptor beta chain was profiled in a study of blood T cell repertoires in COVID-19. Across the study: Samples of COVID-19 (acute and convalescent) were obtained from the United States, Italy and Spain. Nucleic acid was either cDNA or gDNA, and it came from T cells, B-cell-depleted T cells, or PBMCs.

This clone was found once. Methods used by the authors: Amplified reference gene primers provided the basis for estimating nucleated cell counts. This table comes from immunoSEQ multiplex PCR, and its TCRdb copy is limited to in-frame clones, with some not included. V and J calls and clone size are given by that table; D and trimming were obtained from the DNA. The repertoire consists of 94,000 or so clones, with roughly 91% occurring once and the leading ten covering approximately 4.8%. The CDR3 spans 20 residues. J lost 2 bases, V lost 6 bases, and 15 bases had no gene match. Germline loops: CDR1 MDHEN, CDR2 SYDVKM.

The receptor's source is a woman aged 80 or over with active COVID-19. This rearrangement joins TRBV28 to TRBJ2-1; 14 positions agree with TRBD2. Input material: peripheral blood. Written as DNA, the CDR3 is TGTGCCAGCAGAAAGACCCCGGGACTAGCGGGAGATGGGGCCTACAATGAGCAGTTCTTC. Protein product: CASRKTPGLAGDGAYNEQFF. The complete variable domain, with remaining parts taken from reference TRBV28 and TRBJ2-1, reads DVKVTQSSRYLVKRTGEKVFLECVQDMDHENMFWYRQDPGLGLRLIYFSYDVKMKEKGDIPEGYSVSREKKERFSLILESASTNQTSMYLCASRKTPGLAGDGAYNEQFFGPGTRLTVL.